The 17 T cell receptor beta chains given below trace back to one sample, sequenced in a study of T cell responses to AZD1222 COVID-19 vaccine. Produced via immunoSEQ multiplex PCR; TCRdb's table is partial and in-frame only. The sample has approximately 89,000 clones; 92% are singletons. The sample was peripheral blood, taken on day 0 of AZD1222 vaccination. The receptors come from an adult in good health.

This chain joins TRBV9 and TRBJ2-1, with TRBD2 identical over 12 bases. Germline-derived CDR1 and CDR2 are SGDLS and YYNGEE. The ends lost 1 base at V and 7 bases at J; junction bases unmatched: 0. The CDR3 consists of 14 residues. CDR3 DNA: TGTGCCAGCAGCGTACTAGCGGGAGGGAATGAGCAGTTCTTC. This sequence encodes CASSVLAGGNEQFF.

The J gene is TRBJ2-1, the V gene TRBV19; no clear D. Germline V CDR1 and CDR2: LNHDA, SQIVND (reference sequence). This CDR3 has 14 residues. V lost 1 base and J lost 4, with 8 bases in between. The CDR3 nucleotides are TGTGCCAGTAGTATAGGTCAGCCGTACAATGAGCAGTTCTTC. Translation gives CASSIGQPYNEQFF.

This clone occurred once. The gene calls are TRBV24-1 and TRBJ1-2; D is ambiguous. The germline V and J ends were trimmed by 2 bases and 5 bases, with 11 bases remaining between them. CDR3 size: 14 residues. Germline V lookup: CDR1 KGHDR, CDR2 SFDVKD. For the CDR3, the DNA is TGTGCCACCAGTGATTCCAAAATCGGGTATGGCTACACCTTC. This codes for CATSDSKIGYGYTF.

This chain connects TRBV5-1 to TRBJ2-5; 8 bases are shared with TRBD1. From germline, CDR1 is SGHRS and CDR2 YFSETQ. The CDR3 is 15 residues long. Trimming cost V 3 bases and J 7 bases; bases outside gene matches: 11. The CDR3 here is CASSSNARGLGTQYF. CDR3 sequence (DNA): TGCGCCAGCAGCTCAAACGCCAGGGGGCTAGGGACCCAGTACTTC.

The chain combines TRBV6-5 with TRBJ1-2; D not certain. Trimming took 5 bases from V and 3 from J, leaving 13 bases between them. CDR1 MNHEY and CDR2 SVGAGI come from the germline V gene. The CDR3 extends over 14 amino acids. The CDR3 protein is CASSPSRKDYGYTF. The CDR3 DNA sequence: TGTGCCAGCAGTCCATCCCGGAAGGACTATGGCTACACCTTC.

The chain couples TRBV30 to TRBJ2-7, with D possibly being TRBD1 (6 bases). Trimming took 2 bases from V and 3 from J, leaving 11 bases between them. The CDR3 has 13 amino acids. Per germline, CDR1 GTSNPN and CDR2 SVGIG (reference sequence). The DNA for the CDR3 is TGTGCCTGGAGTACCGCAGGGGTCTACGAGCAGTACTTC. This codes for CAWSTAGVYEQYF.

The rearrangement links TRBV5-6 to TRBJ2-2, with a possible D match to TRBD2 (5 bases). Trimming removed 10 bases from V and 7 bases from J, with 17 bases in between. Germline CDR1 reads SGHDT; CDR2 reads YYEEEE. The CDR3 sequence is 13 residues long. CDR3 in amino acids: CAGRRGQDGELFF. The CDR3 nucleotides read TGTGCCGGGCGTCGGGGTCAGGACGGGGAGCTGTTTTTT.

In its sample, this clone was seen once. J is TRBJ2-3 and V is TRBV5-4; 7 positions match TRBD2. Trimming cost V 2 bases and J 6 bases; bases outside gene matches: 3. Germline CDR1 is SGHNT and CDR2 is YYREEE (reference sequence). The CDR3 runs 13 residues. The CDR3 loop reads CASSFKGGDTQYF. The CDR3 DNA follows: TGTGCCAGCAGCTTTAAGGGAGGGGATACGCAGTATTTT.

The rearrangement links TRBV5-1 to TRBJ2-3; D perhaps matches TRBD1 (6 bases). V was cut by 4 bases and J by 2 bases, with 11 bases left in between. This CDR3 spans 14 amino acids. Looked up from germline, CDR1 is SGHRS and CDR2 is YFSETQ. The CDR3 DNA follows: TGCGCCAGCAGCAGGGACACATACACAGATACGCAGTATTTT. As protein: CASSRDTYTDTQYF. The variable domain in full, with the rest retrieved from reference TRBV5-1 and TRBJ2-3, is KAGVTQTPRYLIKTRGQQVTLSCSPISGHRSVSWYQQTPGQGLQFLFEYFSETQRNKGNFPGRFSGRQFSNSRSEMNVSTLELGDSALYLCASSRDTYTDTQYFGPGTRLTVL.

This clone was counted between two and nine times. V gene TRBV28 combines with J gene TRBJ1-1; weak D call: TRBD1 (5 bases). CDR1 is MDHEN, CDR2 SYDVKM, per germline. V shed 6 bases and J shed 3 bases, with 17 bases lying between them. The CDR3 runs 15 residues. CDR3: CASSPGAGTHTEAFF. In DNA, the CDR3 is TGTGCCAGCAGCCCCGGCGCAGGGACCCACACTGAAGCTTTCTTT.

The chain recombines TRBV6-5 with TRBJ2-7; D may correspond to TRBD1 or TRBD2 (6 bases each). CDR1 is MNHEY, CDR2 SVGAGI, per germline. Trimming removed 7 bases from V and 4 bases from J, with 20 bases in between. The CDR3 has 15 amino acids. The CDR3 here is CASTEGVGAGYEQYF. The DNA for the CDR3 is TGTGCCAGCACCGAAGGAGTGGGGGCGGGGTACGAGCAGTACTTC.

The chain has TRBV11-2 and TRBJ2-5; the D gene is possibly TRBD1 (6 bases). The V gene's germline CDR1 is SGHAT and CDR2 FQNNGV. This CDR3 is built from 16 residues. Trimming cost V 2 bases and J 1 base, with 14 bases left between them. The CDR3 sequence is CASSLWGRWGQETQYF. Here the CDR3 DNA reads TGTGCCAGCAGCTTATGGGGGCGCTGGGGCCAAGAGACCCAGTACTTC.

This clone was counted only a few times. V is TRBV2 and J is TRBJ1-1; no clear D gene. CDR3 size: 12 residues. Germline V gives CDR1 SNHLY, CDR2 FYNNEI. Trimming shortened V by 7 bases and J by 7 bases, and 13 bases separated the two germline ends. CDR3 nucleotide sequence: TGTGCCAGCACCGAAAGGGTGAGTGAAGCTTTCTTT. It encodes CASTERVSEAFF.

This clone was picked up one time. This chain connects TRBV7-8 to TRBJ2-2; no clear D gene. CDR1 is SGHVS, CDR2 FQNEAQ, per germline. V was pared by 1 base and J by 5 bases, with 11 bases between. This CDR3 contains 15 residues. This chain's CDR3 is CASSLGRPSTGELFF. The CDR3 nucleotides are TGTGCCAGCAGCTTAGGAAGACCGAGTACCGGGGAGCTGTTTTTT.

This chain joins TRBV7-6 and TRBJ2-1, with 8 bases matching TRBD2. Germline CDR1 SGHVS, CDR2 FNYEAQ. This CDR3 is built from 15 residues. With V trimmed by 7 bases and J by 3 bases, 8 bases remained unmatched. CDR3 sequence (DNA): TGTGCCAGCACCGCCGGGGGGGCCGTCTACAATGAGCAGTTCTTC. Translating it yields CASTAGGAVYNEQFF.

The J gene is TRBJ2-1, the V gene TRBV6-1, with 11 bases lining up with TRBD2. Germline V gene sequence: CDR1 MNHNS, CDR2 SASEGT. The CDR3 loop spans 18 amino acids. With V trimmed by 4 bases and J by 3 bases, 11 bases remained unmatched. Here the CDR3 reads CASSGLAGGLLFYNEQFF. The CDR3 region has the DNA TGTGCCAGCAGTGGTCTAGCGGGAGGACTTCTCTTCTACAATGAGCAGTTCTTC.

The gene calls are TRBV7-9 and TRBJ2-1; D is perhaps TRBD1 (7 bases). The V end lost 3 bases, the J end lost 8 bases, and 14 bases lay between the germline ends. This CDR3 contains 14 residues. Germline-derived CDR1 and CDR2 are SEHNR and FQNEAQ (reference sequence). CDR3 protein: CASSFQGGRDEQFF. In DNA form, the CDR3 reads TGTGCCAGCAGCTTCCAGGGGGGAAGGGATGAGCAGTTCTTC.